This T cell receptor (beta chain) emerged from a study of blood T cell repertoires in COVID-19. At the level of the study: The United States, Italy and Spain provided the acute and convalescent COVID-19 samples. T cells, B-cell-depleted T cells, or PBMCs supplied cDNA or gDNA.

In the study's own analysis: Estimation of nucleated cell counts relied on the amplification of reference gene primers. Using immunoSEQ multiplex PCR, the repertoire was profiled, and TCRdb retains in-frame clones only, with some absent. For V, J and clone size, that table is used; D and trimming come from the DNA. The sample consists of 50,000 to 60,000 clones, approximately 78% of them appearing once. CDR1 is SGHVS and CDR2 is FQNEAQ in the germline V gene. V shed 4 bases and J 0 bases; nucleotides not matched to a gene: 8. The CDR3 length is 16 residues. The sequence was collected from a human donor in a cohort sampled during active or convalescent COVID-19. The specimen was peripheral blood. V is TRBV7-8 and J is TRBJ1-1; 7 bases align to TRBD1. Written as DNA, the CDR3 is TGTGCCAGCAGCTCCGGGACAGCGACTATGAACACTGAAGCTTTCTTT. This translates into CASSSGTATMNTEAFF.